The 9 T cell receptor beta chains listed next were all sequenced from one sample in a study of T cell responses to AZD1222 COVID-19 vaccine. Using immunoSEQ multiplex PCR, the repertoire was profiled, and TCRdb retains in-frame clones only, with some absent. The sample contains some 170,000 clones, roughly 91% of which appear only once. The sequencing used peripheral blood, collected 28 days after the second dose of the MenACWY control vaccine. The receptors here all came from an adult who received the MenACWY meningococcal vaccine as a control.

The chain couples TRBV6-6 to TRBJ2-2; 7 bases are shared with TRBD1. V lost 4 bases, J lost 6 bases, and 8 bases stayed unmatched. This CDR3 region has 15 residues. CDR1 is MNHNY, CDR2 SVGAGI, per germline (reference sequence). The CDR3 sequence is CASSSHRGDPGELFF. The DNA for the CDR3 is TGTGCCAGCAGTTCTCACAGGGGAGATCCCGGGGAGCTGTTTTTT.

The gene calls are TRBV9 and TRBJ2-7, with TRBD1 identical over 9 bases. In germline, CDR1 is SGDLS, CDR2 YYNGEE. Trimming at V came to 0 bases and at J to 0 bases, leaving 1 base not matched to a gene. CDR3 length: 15 residues. The DNA for the CDR3 is TGTGCCAGCAGCGTAGGGACAGGGGACTCCTACGAGCAGTACTTC. Its translation: CASSVGTGDSYEQYF.

This chain links TRBV18 with TRBJ1-6; the D gene is possibly TRBD1 (6 bases). Trimming cost V 2 bases and J 9 bases, with 8 bases left between them. The CDR3 has 13 residues. The germline V gene encodes CDR1 KGHSH and CDR2 LQKENI. DNA for the CDR3: TGTGCCAGCTCACCATCCAGGGGTTCACCCCTCCACTTT. The encoded protein is CASSPSRGSPLHF. Filled out from reference TRBV18 and TRBJ1-6, the complete variable domain reads NAGVMQNPRHLVRRRGQEARLRCSPMKGHSHVYWYRQLPEEGLKFMVYLQKENIIDESGMPKERFSAEFPKEGPSILRIQQVVRGDSAAYFCASSPSRGSPLHFGNGTRLTVT.

The chain carries TRBV3-1 (or the pseudogene TRBV3-2) and TRBJ2-3, with 7 positions matching TRBD1. This CDR3 region has 14 residues. Looked up from germline, CDR1 is LGHDT and CDR2 is YNNKEL (reference sequence). Unmatched junction bases numbered 6, after V lost 4 bases and J lost 5 bases. CDR3 sequence reads: CASSPDRRKDTQYF. The CDR3 bases are TGTGCCAGCAGCCCGGACAGGAGAAAAGATACGCAGTATTTT.

The rearrangement links TRBV5-4 to TRBJ1-2, with 7 bases lining up with TRBD1. Per germline, CDR1 SGHNT and CDR2 YYREEE (reference sequence). Trimming at V came to 2 bases and at J to 7 bases, leaving 5 bases not matched to a gene. The CDR3 consists of 13 residues. This CDR3 reads CASSFKGAGGYTF. CDR3 coding DNA: TGTGCCAGCAGCTTCAAGGGGGCCGGTGGCTACACCTTC.

The rearrangement joins TRBV7-6 to TRBJ1-6, with D maybe TRBD1 (5 bases). This CDR3 region has 17 residues. Germline-derived CDR1 and CDR2 are SGHVS and FNYEAQ. Trimming removed 1 base at V and 8 bases at J, with 18 bases between. CDR3 protein: CASSLVWGITPDSPLHF. The DNA of the CDR3 is TGTGCCAGCAGCTTAGTTTGGGGGATTACGCCGGATTCACCCCTCCACTTT.

V usage is TRBV9 and J usage is TRBJ1-3; D may be TRBD1 (5 bases). Germline V CDR1 and CDR2: SGDLS, YYNGEE. The CDR3 has 15 amino acids. Trimming shortened V by 5 bases and J by 4 bases, and 16 bases separated the two germline ends. The CDR3: CASSGGTPRGNTIYF. Written as DNA, the CDR3 is TGTGCCAGCAGTGGAGGGACCCCCCGAGGAAACACCATATATTTT. Variable domain in full (rest from reference TRBV9 and TRBJ1-3): DSGVTQTPKHLITATGQRVTLRCSPRSGDLSVYWYQQSLDQGLQFLIQYYNGEERAKGNILERFSAQQFPDLHSELNLSSLELGDSALYFCASSGGTPRGNTIYFGEGSWLTVV.

The chain combines TRBV19 with TRBJ1-1, with D perhaps TRBD1 (6 bases). Germline V gene lookup returns CDR1 LNHDA and CDR2 SQIVND (reference sequence). The CDR3 spans 13 residues. The V gene lost 5 bases and the J gene lost 8 bases, with 15 bases spanning the gap. CDR3 protein: CASSLPLTGEAFF. The CDR3 nucleotides read TGTGCCAGTAGTCTCCCTCTGACAGGAGAAGCTTTCTTT.

The V call is TRBV5-1, the J call TRBJ1-4; 7 positions match TRBD1. The CDR3 consists of 14 residues. Trimming removed 1 base from V and 7 bases from J; junction bases left unmatched: 4. The V gene's germline CDR1 is SGHRS and CDR2 YFSETQ. CDR3 protein: CASSLSSGGEKLFF. The CDR3, as DNA: TGCGCCAGCAGCTTGTCGTCAGGGGGTGAAAAACTGTTTTTT.